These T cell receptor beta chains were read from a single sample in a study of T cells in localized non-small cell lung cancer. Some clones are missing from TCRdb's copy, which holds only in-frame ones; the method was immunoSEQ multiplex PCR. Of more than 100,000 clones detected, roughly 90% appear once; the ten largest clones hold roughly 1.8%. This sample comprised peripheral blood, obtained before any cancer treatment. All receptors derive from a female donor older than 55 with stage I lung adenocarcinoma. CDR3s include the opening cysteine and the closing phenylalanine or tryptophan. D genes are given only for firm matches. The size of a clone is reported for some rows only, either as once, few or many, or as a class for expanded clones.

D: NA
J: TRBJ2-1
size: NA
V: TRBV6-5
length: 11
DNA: TGTGCCGCTACAGGGTTCGGGGAGCAGTTCTTC
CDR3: CAATGFGEQFF

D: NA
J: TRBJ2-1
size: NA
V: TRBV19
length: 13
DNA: TGTGCCAGTAATCTTGCAGGCTACAATGAGCAGTTCTTC
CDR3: CASNLAGYNEQFF

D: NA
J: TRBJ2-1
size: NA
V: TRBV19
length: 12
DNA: TGTGCCACTAAGCGAGGGTACAATGAGCAGTTCTTC
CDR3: CATKRGYNEQFF

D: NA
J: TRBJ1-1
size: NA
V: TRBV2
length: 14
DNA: TGTGCCAGCAGTGGAGAGTCCGTGGGGGGCGCAGCTTTCTTT
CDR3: CASSGESVGGAAFF

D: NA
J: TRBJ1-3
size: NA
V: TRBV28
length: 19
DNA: TGTGCCAGCAGACGCTGGTCTTTCAGGGGCCGTTCCTCTGGAAACACCATATATTTT
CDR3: CASRRWSFRGRSSGNTIYF

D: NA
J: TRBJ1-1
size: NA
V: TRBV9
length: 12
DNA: TGTGCCAGCTCCCGTGGGGACACTGAAGCTTTCTTT
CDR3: CASSRGDTEAFF

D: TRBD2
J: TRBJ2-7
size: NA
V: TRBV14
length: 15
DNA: TGTGCCAGCAGCCACAGACTAGCGGGGGCATACGAGCAGTACTTC
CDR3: CASSHRLAGAYEQYF

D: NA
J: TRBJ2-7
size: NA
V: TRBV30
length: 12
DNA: TGTGCCTGGCCCAATCCCCTAGACGAGCAGTACTTC
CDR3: CAWPNPLDEQYF

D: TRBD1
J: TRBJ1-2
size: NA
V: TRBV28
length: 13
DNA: TGTGCCAGCAGTTTTTCAGGGGGGGGTGGCTACACCTTC
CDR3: CASSFSGGGGYTF

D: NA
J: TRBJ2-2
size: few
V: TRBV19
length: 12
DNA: TGTGCCAGTAGCGGTTCGGGAATAGAGCTGTTTTTT
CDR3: CASSGSGIELFF

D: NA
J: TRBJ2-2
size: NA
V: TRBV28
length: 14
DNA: TGTGCCAGCAGGTACAGGGAGGGGGCCGGGGAGCTGTTTTTT
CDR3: CASRYREGAGELFF

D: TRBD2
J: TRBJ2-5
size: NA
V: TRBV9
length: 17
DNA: TGTGCCAGCAGCGTAGCGGGACTAGCGGGAGGGCCGGAGACCCAGTACTTC
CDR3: CASSVAGLAGGPETQYF

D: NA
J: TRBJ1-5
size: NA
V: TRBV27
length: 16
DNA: TGTGCCAGCAGTCCGGCGGGGGCGCACGGCAATCAGCCCCAGCATTTT
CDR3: CASSPAGAHGNQPQHF

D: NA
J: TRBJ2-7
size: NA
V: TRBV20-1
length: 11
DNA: TGCAGTGCTAGTCAGGCCTACGAGCAGTACTTC
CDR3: CSASQAYEQYF

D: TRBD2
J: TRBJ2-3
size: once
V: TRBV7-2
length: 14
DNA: TGTGCCAGCAGCTTTAGCGGGAGCACAGATACGCAGTATTTT
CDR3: CASSFSGSTDTQYF

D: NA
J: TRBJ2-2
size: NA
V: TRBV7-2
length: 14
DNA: TGTGCCACCCAGAGGATAGGGTCCACCGGGGAGCTGTTTTTT
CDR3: CATQRIGSTGELFF

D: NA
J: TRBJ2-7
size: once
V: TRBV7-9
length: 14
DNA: TGTGCCAGCAGCTCCCGGGCCTCTCTAACCGAGCAGTACTTC
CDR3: CASSSRASLTEQYF

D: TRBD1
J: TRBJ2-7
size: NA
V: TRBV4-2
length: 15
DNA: TGTGCCAGCAGCCCACCCGGGACAGGCGCCTACGAGCAGTACTTC
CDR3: CASSPPGTGAYEQYF

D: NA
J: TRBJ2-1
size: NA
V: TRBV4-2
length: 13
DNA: TGTGCCAGCAGCCAAATGCATGGGAATGAGCAGTTCTTC
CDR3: CASSQMHGNEQFF

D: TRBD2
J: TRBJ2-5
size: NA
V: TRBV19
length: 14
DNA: TGTGCCAGTAGAGTTAGCGGGAGCCCAGAGACCCAGTACTTC
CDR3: CASRVSGSPETQYF

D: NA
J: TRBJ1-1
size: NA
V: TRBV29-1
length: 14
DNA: TGCAGCGTTGATGGCCCCAGGGTGAGCACTGAAGCTTTCTTT
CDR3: CSVDGPRVSTEAFF

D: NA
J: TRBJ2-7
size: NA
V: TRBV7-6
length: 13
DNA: TGTGCCAGCAGCCGTGCAGAGGCCTACGAGCAGTACTTC
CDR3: CASSRAEAYEQYF

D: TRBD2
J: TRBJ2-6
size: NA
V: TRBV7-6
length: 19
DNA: TGTGCCAGCAGCTCCGATGGACTAGCGCGGAAATCTGGGGCCAACGTCCTGACTTTC
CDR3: CASSSDGLARKSGANVLTF

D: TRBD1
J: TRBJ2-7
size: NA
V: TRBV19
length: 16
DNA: TGTGCCAGTAGTAAGCTACGGACAGGGGGTTTCGACGAGCAGTACTTC
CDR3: CASSKLRTGGFDEQYF

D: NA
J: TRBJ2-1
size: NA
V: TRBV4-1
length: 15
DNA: TGCGCCAGCACGGATATAGGGGGCTCCTACAATGAGCAGTTCTTC
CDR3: CASTDIGGSYNEQFF

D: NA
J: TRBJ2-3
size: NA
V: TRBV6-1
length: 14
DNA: TGTGCCAGCAGTGAATGGGTCGGCGCAGATACGCAGTATTTT
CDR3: CASSEWVGADTQYF

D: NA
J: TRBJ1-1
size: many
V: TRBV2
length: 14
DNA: TGTGCCAGCAGTGAATCTTTATTGCACACTGAAGCTTTCTTT
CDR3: CASSESLLHTEAFF

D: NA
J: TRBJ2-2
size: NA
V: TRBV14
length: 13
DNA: TGTGCCAGCAGCCCCCGATACACCGGGGAGCTGTTTTTT
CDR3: CASSPRYTGELFF

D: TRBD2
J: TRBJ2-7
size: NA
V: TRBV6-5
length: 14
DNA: TGTGCCAGTTCGCCCCTAGCGGGCCTATACGAGCAGTACTTC
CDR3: CASSPLAGLYEQYF

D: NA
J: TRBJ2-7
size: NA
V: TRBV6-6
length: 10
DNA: TGTGCCAGCAGGGGAGGTGAGCAGTACTTC
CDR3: CASRGGEQYF

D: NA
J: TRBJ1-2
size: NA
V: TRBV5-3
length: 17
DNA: TGTGCCAGAAGCTTGTTGTTGATCTTGGAGGGGGTCTATGGCTACACCTTC
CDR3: CARSLLLILEGVYGYTF